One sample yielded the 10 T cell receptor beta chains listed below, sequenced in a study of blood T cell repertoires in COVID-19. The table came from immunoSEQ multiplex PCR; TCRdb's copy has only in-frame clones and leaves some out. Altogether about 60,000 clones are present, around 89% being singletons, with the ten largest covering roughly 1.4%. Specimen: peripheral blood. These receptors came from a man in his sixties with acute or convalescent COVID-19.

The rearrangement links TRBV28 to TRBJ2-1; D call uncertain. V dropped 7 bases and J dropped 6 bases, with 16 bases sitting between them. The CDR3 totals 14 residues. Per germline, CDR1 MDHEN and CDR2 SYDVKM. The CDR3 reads CASNAGGDVNEQFF. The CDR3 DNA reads TGTGCCAGCAACGCTGGCGGCGACGTCAATGAGCAGTTCTTC.

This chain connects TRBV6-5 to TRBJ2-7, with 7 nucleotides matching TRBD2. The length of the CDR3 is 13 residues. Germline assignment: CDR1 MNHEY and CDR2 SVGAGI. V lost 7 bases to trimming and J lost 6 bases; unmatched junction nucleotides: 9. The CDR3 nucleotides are TGTGCCAGCACCCGTGGGGGGGGAAGCGAGCAGTACTTC. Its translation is CASTRGGGSEQYF.

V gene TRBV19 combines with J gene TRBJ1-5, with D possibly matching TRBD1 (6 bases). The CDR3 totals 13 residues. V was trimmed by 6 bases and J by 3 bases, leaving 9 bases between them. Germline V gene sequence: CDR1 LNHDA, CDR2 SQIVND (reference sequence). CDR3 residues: CASRRTVNQPQHF. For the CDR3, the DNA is TGTGCCAGTAGGAGGACAGTCAATCAGCCCCAGCATTTT.

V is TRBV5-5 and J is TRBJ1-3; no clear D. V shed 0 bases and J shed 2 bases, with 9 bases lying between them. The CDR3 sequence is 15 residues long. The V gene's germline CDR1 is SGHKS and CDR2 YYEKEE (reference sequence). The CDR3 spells CASSLDPVAGNTIYF. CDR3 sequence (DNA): TGTGCCAGCAGCTTGGATCCAGTCGCTGGAAACACCATATATTTT.

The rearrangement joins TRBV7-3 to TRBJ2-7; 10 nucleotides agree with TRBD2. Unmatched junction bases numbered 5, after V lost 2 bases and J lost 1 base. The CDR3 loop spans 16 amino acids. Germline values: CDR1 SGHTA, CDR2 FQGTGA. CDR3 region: CASSLVTSGVSYEQYF. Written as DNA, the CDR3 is TGTGCCAGCAGCTTAGTCACTAGCGGGGTTTCCTACGAGCAGTACTTC.

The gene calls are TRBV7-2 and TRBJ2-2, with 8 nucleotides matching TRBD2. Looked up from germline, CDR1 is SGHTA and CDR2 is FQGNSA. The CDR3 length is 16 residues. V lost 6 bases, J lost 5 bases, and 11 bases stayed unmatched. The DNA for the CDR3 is TGTGCCAGCAGTAGGAGAGGGCAGCGGGAGACCGGGGAGCTGTTTTTT. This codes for CASSRRGQRETGELFF. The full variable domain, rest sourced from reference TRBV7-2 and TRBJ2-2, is GAGVSQSPSNKVTEKGKDVELRCDPISGHTALYWYRQSLGQGLEFLIYFQGNSAPDKSGLPSDRFSAERTGGSVSTLTIQRTQQEDSAVYLCASSRRGQRETGELFFGEGSRLTVL.

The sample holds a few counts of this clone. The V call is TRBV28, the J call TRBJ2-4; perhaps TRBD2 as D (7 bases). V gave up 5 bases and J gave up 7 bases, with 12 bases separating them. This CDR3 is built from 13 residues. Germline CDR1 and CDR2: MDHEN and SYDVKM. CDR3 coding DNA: TGTGCCAGCAGTAACGGGGGGCAGAACATTCAGTACTTC. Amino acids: CASSNGGQNIQYF. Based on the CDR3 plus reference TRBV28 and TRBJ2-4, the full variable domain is DVKVTQSSRYLVKRTGEKVFLECVQDMDHENMFWYRQDPGLGLRLIYFSYDVKMKEKGDIPEGYSVSREKKERFSLILESASTNQTSMYLCASSNGGQNIQYFGAGTRLSVL.

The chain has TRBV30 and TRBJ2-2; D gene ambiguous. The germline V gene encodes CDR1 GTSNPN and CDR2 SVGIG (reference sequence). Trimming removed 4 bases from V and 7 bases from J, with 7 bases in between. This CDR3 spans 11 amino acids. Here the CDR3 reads CAWNLYGELFF. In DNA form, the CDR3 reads TGTGCCTGGAACCTCTACGGGGAGCTGTTTTTT.

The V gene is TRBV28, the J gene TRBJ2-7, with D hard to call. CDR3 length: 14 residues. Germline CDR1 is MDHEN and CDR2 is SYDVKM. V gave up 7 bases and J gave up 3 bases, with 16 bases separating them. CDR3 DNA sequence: TGTGCCAGCATACCTACCGGCACGGGCTACGAGCAGTACTTC. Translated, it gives CASIPTGTGYEQYF.

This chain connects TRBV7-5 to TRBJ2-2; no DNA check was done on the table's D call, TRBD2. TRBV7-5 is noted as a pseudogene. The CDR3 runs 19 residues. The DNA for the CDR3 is TGTGCCAGAACCCTTGGCGGTCCCGGCATAGGTGGGAACACCGGGGAGCTGTTTTTT. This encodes CARTLGGPGIGGNTGELFF.